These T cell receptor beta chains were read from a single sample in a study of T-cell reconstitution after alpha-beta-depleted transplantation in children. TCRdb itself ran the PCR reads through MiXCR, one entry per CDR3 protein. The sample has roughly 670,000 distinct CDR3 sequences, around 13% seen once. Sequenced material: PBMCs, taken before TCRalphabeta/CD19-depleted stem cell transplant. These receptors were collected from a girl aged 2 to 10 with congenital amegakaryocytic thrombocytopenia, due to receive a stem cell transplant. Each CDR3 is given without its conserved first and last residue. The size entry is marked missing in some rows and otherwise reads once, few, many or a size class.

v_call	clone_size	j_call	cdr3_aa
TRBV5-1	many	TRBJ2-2	ASSLSGENTGELF
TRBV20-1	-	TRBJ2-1	SARDGGPRVGNEQF
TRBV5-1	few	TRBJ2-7	ASSLGQGSTYEQY
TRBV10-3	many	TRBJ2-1	AIRSGSINEQF
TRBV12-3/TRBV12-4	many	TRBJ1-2	ASSRGYRGGYT
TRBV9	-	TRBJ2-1	ASSVTVNWRNRWNEQF
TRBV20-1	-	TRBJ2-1	CAGSRVSGSYNEQF
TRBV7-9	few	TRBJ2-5	ASSTGDSPVAETQY
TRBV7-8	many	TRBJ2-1	ASSLETSSNEQF
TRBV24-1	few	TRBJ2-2	ATSQGGRTNTGELF
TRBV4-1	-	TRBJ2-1	ASSQDPGQPNEQF
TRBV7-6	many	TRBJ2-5	ASSLGTPGQY
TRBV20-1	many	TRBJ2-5	SARHTGRETQY
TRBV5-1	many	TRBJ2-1	ASRERETLYNEQF
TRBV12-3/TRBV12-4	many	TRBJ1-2	ASRLFAGGYT
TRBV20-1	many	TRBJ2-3	SACTTSGRTDTQY
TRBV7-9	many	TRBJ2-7	ASSLTGITYEQY
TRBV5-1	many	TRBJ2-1	ASSLGLAVDPNEQF
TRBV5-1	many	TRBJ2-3	ASSDTSGPPQNTQY
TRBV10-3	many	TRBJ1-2	AITAGQGTPVANYGYT
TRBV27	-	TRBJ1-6	ASSAGTVN
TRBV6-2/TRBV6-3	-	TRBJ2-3	ASSSVAGVGPDTQY
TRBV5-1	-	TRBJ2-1	ASSQGLAGRNEQF
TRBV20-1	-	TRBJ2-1	SASPYRGPSYNEQF
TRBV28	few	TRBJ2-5	ASRTGGTRVQETQY
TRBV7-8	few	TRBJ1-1	ASKTGRGEAF
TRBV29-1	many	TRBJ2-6	SVLQGNGANVLT
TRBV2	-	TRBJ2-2	ASLLSTGELF
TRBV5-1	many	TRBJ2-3	ASSLGRGSTDTQY
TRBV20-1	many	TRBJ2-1	SARSLARAHNEQF
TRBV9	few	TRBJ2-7	ASSAQGSYEQY
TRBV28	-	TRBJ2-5	ASSLRGPSGTQY
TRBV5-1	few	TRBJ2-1	ASSPVLGEYNEQF
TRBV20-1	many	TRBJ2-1	SANIRESSYNEQF
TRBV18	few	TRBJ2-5	ASSPDRWDETQY
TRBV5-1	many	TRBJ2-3	ASSQELGVKDTQY
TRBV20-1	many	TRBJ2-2	SARFRTSTGELF
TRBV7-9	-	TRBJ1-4	ASSRLESTNEKLF
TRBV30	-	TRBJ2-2	AWDLGRNTGELF
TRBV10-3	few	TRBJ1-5	AISELGAGNQPQH
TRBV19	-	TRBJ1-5	ASSILAAPNQPQH
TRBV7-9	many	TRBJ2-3	ASSLRLDTQY
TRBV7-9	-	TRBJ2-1	ASSLGVRTRVHLEQF
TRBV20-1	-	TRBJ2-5	SARAGLAGGWEETQY
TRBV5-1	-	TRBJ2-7	ASSFVDGSYEQY
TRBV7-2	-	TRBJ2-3	ASSLGPTWDTQY
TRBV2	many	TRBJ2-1	ASGSGISYNEQF
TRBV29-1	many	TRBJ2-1	SVEERLANNEQF
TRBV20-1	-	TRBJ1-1	SARQTGAESEAF
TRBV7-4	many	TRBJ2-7	ASMGLTY